A selection of T cell receptor beta chains follows, all from one sample in a study of blood T cell repertoires in COVID-19. TCRdb's table, derived via immunoSEQ multiplex PCR, lists solely in-frame clones and lacks some. The repertoire holds hundreds of thousands of clones, with around 90% as singletons. The sequenced sample consisted of PBMCs or T cells enriched from blood (not recorded which). These receptor sequences come from a woman between 18 and 29 years old with acute COVID-19. Both conserved end residues are part of each CDR3. D genes are given only for firm matches. Rows may omit the clone size; those that give it use once, few, many or a size class.

TRBV2	-	-	TRBJ1-4	CASSEAGAEYNEKLFF	TGTGCCAGCAGTGAAGCTGGAGCAGAGTATAATGAAAAACTGTTTTTT
TRBV15	TRBD1	-	TRBJ1-2	CATSRGQGILAGYTF	TGTGCCACCAGCAGAGGACAGGGGATCTTAGCGGGCTACACCTTC
TRBV29-1	-	-	TRBJ2-7	CSSQGPSYEQYF	TGCAGCTCGCAGGGGCCCTCCTACGAGCAGTACTTC
TRBV28	-	-	TRBJ1-4	CASIPSGGGEKLFF	TGTGCCAGCATCCCCTCGGGGGGGGGTGAAAAACTGTTTTTT
TRBV28	TRBD1	-	TRBJ2-6	CASSLWQGVGSSGANVLTF	TGTGCCAGCAGTTTATGGCAGGGGGTAGGGTCCTCCGGGGCCAACGTCCTGACTTTC
TRBV7-3	TRBD1	-	TRBJ1-6	CASSLRDRVSYNSPLHF	TGTGCCAGCAGCTTACGGGACAGGGTGTCCTATAATTCACCCCTCCACTTT
TRBV28	-	-	TRBJ1-2	CAEGASLPNYGYTF	TGTGCCGAGGGCGCCTCCCTCCCTAACTATGGCTACACCTTC
TRBV29-1	-	-	TRBJ1-5	CSVSWGHYNQPQHF	TGCAGCGTCTCCTGGGGACACTACAATCAGCCCCAGCATTTT
TRBV5-1	TRBD1	-	TRBJ1-3	CASSGSGTGPGNTIYF	TGCGCCAGCAGCGGTTCCGGGACAGGGCCTGGAAACACCATATATTTT
TRBV9	-	few	TRBJ1-1	CASSVAATPNTEAFF	TGTGCCAGCAGCGTAGCAGCGACTCCGAACACTGAAGCTTTCTTT
TRBV6-5	-	-	TRBJ1-1	CASSYSGGLVSEAFF	TGTGCCAGCAGTTACTCGGGGGGTTTGGTGTCTGAAGCTTTCTTT
TRBV24-1	TRBD1	-	TRBJ1-6	CATLTGGCSYNSPLHF	TGTGCCACCTTGACAGGGGGCTGCTCCTATAATTCACCCCTCCACTTT
TRBV3-1/TRBV3-2	-	-	TRBJ2-3	CASSQDWRGTQYF	TGTGCCAGCAGCCAAGACTGGCGAGGTACGCAGTATTTT
TRBV28	-	-	TRBJ1-2	CASSFPPGTTYGYTF	TGTGCCAGCAGTTTCCCTCCCGGGACTACCTATGGCTACACCTTC
TRBV24-1	TRBD1	-	TRBJ2-7	CATSESSSGQGAHEQYF	TGTGCCACCAGTGAATCCTCTTCGGGACAGGGGGCTCACGAGCAGTACTTC
TRBV18	-	-	TRBJ2-5	CASSPRQETQYF	TGTGCCAGCTCACCCCGGCAAGAGACCCAGTACTTC
TRBV19	-	-	TRBJ2-6	CASSIDQGSGANVLTF	TGTGCCAGTAGTATAGACCAGGGTTCTGGGGCCAACGTCCTGACTTTC
TRBV2	TRBD1	-	TRBJ1-1	CASSMGQGEAFF	TGTGCCAGCAGTATGGGACAGGGAGAAGCTTTCTTT
TRBV7-2	-	once	TRBJ2-5	CASSSRDWGEGTQYF	TGTGCCAGCAGCTCCCGAGACTGGGGTGAGGGGACCCAGTACTTC
TRBV4-1	-	-	TRBJ1-5	CASSQGGAGSGNQPQHF	TGCGCCAGCAGCCAAGGGGGCGCGGGATCGGGCAATCAGCCCCAGCATTTT
TRBV9	-	-	TRBJ2-5	CASSGGGAQETQYF	TGTGCCAGCAGCGGCGGGGGCGCCCAAGAGACCCAGTACTTC
TRBV7-9	TRBD1	-	TRBJ1-2	CASSYGTGREGYTF	TGTGCCAGCAGCTATGGGACAGGGCGAGAAGGCTACACCTTC
TRBV27	TRBD1	-	TRBJ1-2	CASSLSWGTVNYGYTF	TGTGCCAGCAGTTTATCGTGGGGGACAGTGAACTATGGCTACACCTTC
TRBV7-3	-	-	TRBJ2-5	CASSPFGSGETQYF	TGTGCCAGCAGCCCATTTGGGTCGGGGGAGACCCAGTACTTC
TRBV12-3/TRBV12-4	-	-	TRBJ1-2	CASSPVFDYGYTF	TGTGCCAGCAGTCCCGTATTCGACTATGGCTACACCTTC
TRBV28	-	-	TRBJ1-2	CASSLGQNYGYTF	TGTGCCAGCAGTTTAGGCCAGAACTATGGCTACACCTTC
TRBV11-2	TRBD2	once	TRBJ2-1	CASSTPTSGGDYNEQFF	TGTGCCAGCAGCACCCCGACTAGCGGGGGGGACTACAATGAGCAGTTCTTC
TRBV6-5	TRBD1	-	TRBJ2-7	CASSYLRTGSYEQYF	TGTGCCAGCAGTTATCTTAGGACAGGATCCTACGAGCAGTACTTC
TRBV30	-	-	TRBJ1-4	CAWSRGPTEKLFF	TGTGCCTGGAGTCGAGGGCCCACGGAAAAACTGTTTTTT
TRBV11-3	TRBD2	once	TRBJ2-7	CASGTSGFTYEQYF	TGTGCCAGCGGTACTAGCGGGTTTACCTACGAGCAGTACTTC
TRBV9	-	-	TRBJ2-7	CASSVEQGRSYEQYF	TGTGCCAGCAGCGTAGAACAGGGTCGGTCGTACGAGCAGTACTTC
TRBV18	TRBD1	-	TRBJ1-4	CASSQGQGSEKLFF	TGTGCCAGCTCCCAGGGACAGGGGAGTGAAAAACTGTTTTTT
TRBV28	-	-	TRBJ1-2	CASSSRDISYGYTF	TGTGCCAGCAGTAGCCGGGACATTTCCTATGGCTACACCTTC
TRBV18	TRBD2	-	TRBJ2-6	CASSPYQRASGFLTKSGANVLTF	TGTGCCAGCTCACCATATCAAAGGGCTAGCGGGTTCCTTACCAAATCTGGGGCCAACGTCCTGACTTTC
TRBV28	-	-	TRBJ2-5	CASSPSGTLKETQYF	TGTGCCAGCAGTCCCTCCGGGACACTCAAAGAGACCCAGTACTTC
TRBV28	-	-	TRBJ1-5	CAGASGMWQPQHF	TGTGCCGGAGCCTCTGGTATGTGGCAGCCCCAGCATTTT
TRBV10-3	-	-	TRBJ2-7	CAISQGRGYEQYF	TGTGCCATCAGCCAGGGGCGCGGCTACGAGCAGTACTTC
TRBV3-1/TRBV3-2	-	-	TRBJ2-5	CASRNKGGRETQYF	TGTGCCAGCAGGAACAAGGGGGGGCGAGAGACCCAGTACTTC
TRBV9	TRBD1	-	TRBJ2-4	CASSPHDRALGNIQYF	TGTGCCAGCAGCCCCCACGACAGGGCATTAGGCAACATTCAGTACTTC
TRBV7-3	-	-	TRBJ2-3	CARLGATTDTQYF	TGTGCCCGCTTGGGGGCGACCACAGATACGCAGTATTTT
TRBV2	-	-	TRBJ2-7	CASSDSPYEQYF	TGTGCCAGCAGTGACAGTCCCTACGAGCAGTACTTC
TRBV3-1/TRBV3-2	-	once	TRBJ1-1	CASSPRQDGHTEAFF	TGTGCCAGCAGCCCCCGACAGGATGGCCACACTGAAGCTTTCTTT